This T cell receptor (beta chain) was sequenced for a study of blood T cell repertoires in COVID-19. Turning to the study itself: Sites in the United States, Italy and Spain provided acute and convalescent COVID-19 samples.

Original processing notes: The assay estimated nucleated cells by amplifying reference gene primers. Method: immunoSEQ multiplex PCR; TCRdb's copy keeps in-frame clones and lacks some. The DNA gave D and trimming, while V, J and clone size come from that table. The table records more than 200,000 clones, 70% to 85% of them present only once. The clonotype was recovered from an elderly woman with active or convalescent COVID-19. Specimen: peripheral blood.

The CDR3 DNA reads as TGCGCCAGCAGCTTGCAGGTGGCCTCTGGAAACACCATATATTTT. Encoded protein: CASSLQVASGNTIYF. This rearrangement joins TRBV5-1 to TRBJ1-3; D unclear. In germline, CDR1 is SGHRS, CDR2 YFSETQ. The CDR3 consists of 15 residues. Trimming took 1 base from V and 0 from J, leaving 8 bases between them.